One sample yielded the 13 T cell receptor beta chains listed below, sequenced in a study of beta chain features in type 1 diabetes. Overall study findings and caveats: In every one of the four CD4+ subsets, TCRB CDR3s were moderately but significantly shorter in Type 1 diabetes patients.

The isolated RNA, all of it, was reverse transcribed, so expressed TCRB transcripts were what got sequenced. Profiled with immunoSEQ multiplex PCR; TCRdb holds only in-frame clones, not every one. The repertoire holds 600,000 to 700,000 clones, with 9.5% to 15% as singletons. These receptors' targets are unknown. Sequencing input: naive CD4+ T cells from blood. These receptors came from a man aged 25 to 40 with type 1 diabetes.

This clone occurred a few times. The CDR3 nucleotides read TGTGCCAGCAGTGTGCAGGGGGCGATTGGCACAGATACGCAGTATTTT. This translates into CASSVQGAIGTDTQYF. The J gene is TRBJ2-3, the V gene TRBV6-1, with 8 nucleotides matching TRBD1. CDR3 length: 16 residues. Germline CDR1 and CDR2: MNHNS and SASEGT. The trim removed 4 bases at V and 1 base at J, leaving 7 bases unmatched.

This chain uses TRBV4-3 with TRBJ1-1; TRBD1 might be the D (6 bases). Trimming took off 3 bases at V and 4 bases at J, with 24 bases between the two ends. CDR1 is LGHNA and CDR2 is YSLEER in the germline V gene. CDR3 length: 18 amino acids. The CDR3 DNA sequence: TGCGCCAGCAGCCAGGAGATTCGGGGGCGCCTCTTGGGCACTGAAGCTTTCTTT. Protein: CASSQEIRGRLLGTEAFF.

The sample holds a few counts of this clone. The chain is built from TRBV7-8 and TRBJ2-7; 8 bases map to TRBD1. Trimming cost V 4 bases and J 3 bases; bases outside gene matches: 11. Germline CDR1 is SGHVS and CDR2 is FQNEAQ. The CDR3 is 16 amino acids. The CDR3 reads CASSSWTGLGSYEQYF. The CDR3 DNA sequence: TGTGCCAGCAGCTCCTGGACAGGGCTTGGTAGCTACGAGCAGTACTTC.

The V and J genes are TRBV15 and TRBJ2-6; D call uncertain. There are 14 residues in the CDR3. Trimming took off 8 bases at V and 1 base at J, with 9 bases between the two ends. Germline CDR1 reads LNHNV; CDR2 reads YYDKDF (reference sequence). The CDR3 sequence is CATSWASGANVLTF. DNA for the CDR3: TGTGCCACCTCATGGGCGTCTGGGGCCAACGTCCTGACTTTC.

This clone has more than one count but fewer than ten. The chain has TRBV28 and TRBJ2-3, with TRBD1 matching over 10 bases. The V and J ends lost 7 bases and 4 bases, in that order; junction bases with no gene match: 8. The CDR3 spans 15 residues. The germline CDR1 and CDR2 sequences are MDHEN and SYDVKM. CDR3 DNA sequence: TGTGCCAGCATCCTGGGGACAGGGGTCCCAGATACGCAGTATTTT. It yields the protein CASILGTGVPDTQYF.

The chain is built from TRBV27 and TRBJ2-7; TRBD1 agrees at 7 bases. V shed 6 bases, J shed 3 bases, and the junction held 8 bases outside the gene matches. This CDR3 is built from 14 residues. CDR1 is MNHEY, CDR2 SMNVEV, per germline (reference sequence). The CDR3 bases are TGTGCCAGCAGAACGAAGACAGGGAACTACGAGCAGTACTTC. Amino acids: CASRTKTGNYEQYF.

This clone was observed a handful of times. Other DNA sequences in this specimen translate into the identical CDR3. The chain employs TRBV18 and TRBJ1-2, with unresolved D. Deletions cut 0 bases from V and 2 bases from J, with 4 bases between. This CDR3 is 13 amino acids long. Germline CDR1 reads KGHSH; CDR2 reads LQKENI. The CDR3 sequence is CASSPPGNYGYTF. The CDR3 DNA follows: TGTGCCAGCTCACCACCAGGGAACTATGGCTACACCTTC. Drawing the rest from reference TRBV18 and TRBJ1-2, the complete variable domain is NAGVMQNPRHLVRRRGQEARLRCSPMKGHSHVYWYRQLPEEGLKFMVYLQKENIIDESGMPKERFSAEFPKEGPSILRIQQVVRGDSAAYFCASSPPGNYGYTFGSGTRLTVV.

The gene calls are TRBV29-1 and TRBJ1-2; 8 bases map to TRBD1. CDR3 size: 12 residues. Germline trimming cut 7 bases from V and 6 bases from J; bases unmatched to any gene: 7. Looked up from germline, CDR1 is SQVTM and CDR2 is ANQGSEA. DNA for the CDR3: TGCAGCGCTGGACAGGGCGTAAATGGCTACACCTTC. Its protein is CSAGQGVNGYTF.

Only a few counts were recorded for this clone. As DNA, the CDR3 is TGTGCCAGCAGTTCACACTCAGGGTCTCAAGAGACCCAGTACTTC. Its translation is CASSSHSGSQETQYF. The chain employs TRBV28 and TRBJ2-5, with D maybe TRBD1 (5 bases). V was pared by 4 bases and J by 2 bases, with 14 bases between. This CDR3 is built from 15 residues. CDR1 and CDR2 (germline): MDHEN, SYDVKM.

This clone was counted between two and nine times. The rearrangement joins TRBV29-1 to TRBJ2-5; 7 positions agree with TRBD1. The J call may not be correct, given that the DNA end is closer to TRBJ2-7. Looked up from germline, CDR1 is SQVTM and CDR2 is ANQGSEA. The CDR3 has 13 amino acids. CDR3 sequence reads: CSATTGFVSEQYF. For the CDR3, the DNA is TGCAGCGCTACGACAGGGTTTGTTTCCGAGCAGTACTTC.

V gene TRBV6-6 combines with J gene TRBJ1-5; D gene ambiguous. This CDR3 has 15 amino acids. Deletions cut 7 bases from V and 5 bases from J, with 18 bases between. Per germline, CDR1 MNHNY and CDR2 SVGAGI (reference sequence). CDR3 in DNA: TGTGCCAGCACCTCTCACGTGGGTTACGATCAGCCCCAGCATTTT. Amino acid sequence: CASTSHVGYDQPQHF.

This clone appeared a few times. In nucleotides, the CDR3 is TGTGCCAGCAGCTTACTGCCGAGTGGGGCAGGGCGCAATGAGCAGTTCTTC. Amino acid sequence: CASSLLPSGAGRNEQFF. J is TRBJ2-1 and V is TRBV11-2; TRBD1 might be the D (5 bases). Germline lookup yields CDR1 SGHAT and CDR2 FQNNGV. V lost 2 bases and J lost 6, with 20 bases in between. This CDR3 is built from 17 residues.

The chain recombines TRBV4-1 with TRBJ2-5; D ambiguous. The CDR3 has 14 residues. V gave up 3 bases and J gave up 0 bases, with 8 bases separating them. Germline V gene sequence: CDR1 MGHRA, CDR2 YSYEKL. The CDR3 sequence: CASSHQSYQETQYF. CDR3 nucleotides: TGCGCCAGCAGCCACCAATCGTACCAAGAGACCCAGTACTTC.